This record covers a single TCR beta chain. The sample contains more than one DNA sequence encoding this CDR3. The CDR3 is 14 residues long. Germline CDR1 and CDR2: SGHRS and YFSETQ. Trimming cost V 2 bases and J 1 base; bases outside gene matches: 0. The authors' processing: Researchers report that nucleated cell counts were estimated from reference gene primer amplification. Method: immunoSEQ multiplex PCR; TCRdb's copy keeps in-frame clones and lacks some. V and J calls and clone size follow that table, whereas D and trimming were derived from the DNA. The sample comprises 200,000 to 250,000 clones, 84% of which are singletons, and around 2% rests with the top ten. This entry is derived from a study of blood T cell repertoires in COVID-19.

The sample consisted of peripheral blood. This receptor was obtained from a woman aged 55-70 years with acute or convalescent COVID-19. The chain joins TRBV5-1 to TRBJ2-3, with 8 bases fitting TRBD2. CDR3 protein: CASSLAGGTDTQYF. The CDR3 nucleotides read TGCGCCAGCAGCTTAGCGGGGGGCACAGATACGCAGTATTTT. Combining the CDR3 with reference TRBV5-1 and TRBJ2-3 gives the whole variable domain KAGVTQTPRYLIKTRGQQVTLSCSPISGHRSVSWYQQTPGQGLQFLFEYFSETQRNKGNFPGRFSGRQFSNSRSEMNVSTLELGDSALYLCASSLAGGTDTQYFGPGTRLTVL.